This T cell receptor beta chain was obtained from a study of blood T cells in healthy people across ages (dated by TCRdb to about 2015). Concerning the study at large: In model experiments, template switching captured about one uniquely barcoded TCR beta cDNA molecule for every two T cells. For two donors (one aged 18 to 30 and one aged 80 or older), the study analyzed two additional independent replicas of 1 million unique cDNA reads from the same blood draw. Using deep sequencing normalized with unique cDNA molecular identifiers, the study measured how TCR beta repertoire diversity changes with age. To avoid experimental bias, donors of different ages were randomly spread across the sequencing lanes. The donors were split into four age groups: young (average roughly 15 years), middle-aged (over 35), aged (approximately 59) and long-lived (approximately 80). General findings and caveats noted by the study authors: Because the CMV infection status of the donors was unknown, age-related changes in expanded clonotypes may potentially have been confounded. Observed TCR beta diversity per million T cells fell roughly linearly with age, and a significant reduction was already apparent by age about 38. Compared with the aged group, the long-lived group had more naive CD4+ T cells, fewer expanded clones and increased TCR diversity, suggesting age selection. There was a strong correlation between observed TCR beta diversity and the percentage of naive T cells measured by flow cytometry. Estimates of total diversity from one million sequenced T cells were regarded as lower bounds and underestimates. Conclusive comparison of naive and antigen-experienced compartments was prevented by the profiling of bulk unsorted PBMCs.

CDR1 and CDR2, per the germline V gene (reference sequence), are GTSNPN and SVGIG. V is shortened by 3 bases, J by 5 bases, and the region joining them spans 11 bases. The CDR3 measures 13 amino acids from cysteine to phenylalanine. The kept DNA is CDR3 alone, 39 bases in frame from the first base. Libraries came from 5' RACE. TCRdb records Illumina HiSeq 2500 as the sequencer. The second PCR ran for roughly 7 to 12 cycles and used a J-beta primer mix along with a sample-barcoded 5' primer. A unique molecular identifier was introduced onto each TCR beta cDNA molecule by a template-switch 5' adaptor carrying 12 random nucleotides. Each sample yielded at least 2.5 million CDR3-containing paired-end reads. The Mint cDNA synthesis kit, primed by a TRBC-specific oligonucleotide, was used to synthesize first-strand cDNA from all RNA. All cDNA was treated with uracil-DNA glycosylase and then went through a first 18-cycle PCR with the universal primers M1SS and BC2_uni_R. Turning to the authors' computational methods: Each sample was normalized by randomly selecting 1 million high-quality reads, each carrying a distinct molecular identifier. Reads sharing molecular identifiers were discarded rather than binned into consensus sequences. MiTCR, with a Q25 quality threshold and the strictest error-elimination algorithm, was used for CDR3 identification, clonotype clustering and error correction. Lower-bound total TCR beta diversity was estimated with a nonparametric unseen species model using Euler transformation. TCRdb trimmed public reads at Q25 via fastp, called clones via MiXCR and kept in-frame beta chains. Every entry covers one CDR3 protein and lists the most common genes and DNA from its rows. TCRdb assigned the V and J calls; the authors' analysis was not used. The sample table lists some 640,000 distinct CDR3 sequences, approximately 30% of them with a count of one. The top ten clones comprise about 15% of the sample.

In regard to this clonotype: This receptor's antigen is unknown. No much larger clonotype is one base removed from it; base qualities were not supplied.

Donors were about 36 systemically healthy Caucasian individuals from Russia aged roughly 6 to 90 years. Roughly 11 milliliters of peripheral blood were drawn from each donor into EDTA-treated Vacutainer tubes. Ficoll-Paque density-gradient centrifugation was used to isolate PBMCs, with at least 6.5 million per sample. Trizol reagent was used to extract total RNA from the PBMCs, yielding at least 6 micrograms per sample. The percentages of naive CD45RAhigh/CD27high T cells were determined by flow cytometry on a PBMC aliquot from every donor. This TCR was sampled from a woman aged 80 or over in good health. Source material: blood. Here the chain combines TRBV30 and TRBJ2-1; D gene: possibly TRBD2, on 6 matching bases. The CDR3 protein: CAWRGGSDNEQFF. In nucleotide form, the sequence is TGTGCCTGGAGGGGGGGATCGGACAATGAGCAGTTCTTC.